Following are 30 T cell receptor beta chains from one sample sequenced in a study of cytomegalovirus exposure and HLA in healthy donors (dated by TCRdb to 2016 to 2017). The library was generated by the immunoSEQ multiplex PCR assay. Here the immuneACCESS table is served through TCRdb, limited to in-frame sequences with V and J called. Missing clones are a known gap in these copies; in checked studies unresolved V genes cover under half, and the rest lacks a known reason. The sample table shows roughly 62,000 clones, and 75% to 95% are seen once. The ten largest clones take up 2.2% of the sample. The sequenced material came from PBMCs. The source of these receptors is a woman aged 25 to 39 in good health and CMV-seronegative.

The J gene is TRBJ2-1, the V gene TRBV19, with TRBD2 matching over 7 bases. Per germline, CDR1 LNHDA and CDR2 SQIVND (reference sequence). Trimming took 3 bases from V and 3 from J; bases not matched to a gene: 11. This CDR3 has 17 amino acids. In DNA, the CDR3 is TGTGCCAGTAGTATGGAGGGAGCGGGGCTTTTCTACAATGAGCAGTTCTTC. Residues: CASSMEGAGLFYNEQFF.

The chain combines TRBV7-9 with TRBJ2-7, with a weak D call TRBD2 (5 bases). Germline V gives CDR1 SEHNR, CDR2 FQNEAQ (reference sequence). The length of the CDR3 is 12 residues. Between the trimmed V and J ends, which lost 6 bases and 6 bases, there was a span of 12 bases. Here the CDR3 DNA reads TGTGCCAGCAGTCCTCGGGAAGGCGAGCAGTACTTC. This gives the protein CASSPREGEQYF.

This clone was counted only a few times. The chain carries TRBV4-3 and TRBJ2-6, with TRBD1 matching 10 bases. V lost 4 bases, J lost 2 bases, and 2 bases stayed unmatched. Germline V gene data show CDR1 as LGHNA and CDR2 as YSLEER. The CDR3 runs 16 residues. Here the CDR3 reads CASSPTGGTGANVLTF. The CDR3 coding sequence is TGCGCCAGCAGCCCGACAGGGGGCACTGGGGCCAACGTCCTGACTTTC.

The chain couples TRBV16 to TRBJ2-3; possible D gene TRBD2, 6 bases. Germline CDR1 reads KGHSY; CDR2 reads FQNENV. V lost 3 bases, J lost 2 bases, and 9 bases lay in between. The CDR3 contains 14 residues. CDR3 nucleotide sequence: TGTGCCAGCAGCCACGGGGGTCACACAGATACGCAGTATTTT. It is translated as CASSHGGHTDTQYF.

The sample holds one count of this clone. The CDR3 region is CASSPTALGGNTIYF. The CDR3 DNA reads as TGTGCCAGCTCACCGACGGCTCTCGGGGGAAACACCATATATTTT. The genes are TRBV18 and TRBJ1-3, with D hard to call. The CDR3 consists of 15 residues. The germline V gene has CDR1 KGHSH and CDR2 LQKENI. Deletions cut 3 bases from V and 4 bases from J, with 13 bases between.

The V call is TRBV10-1, the J call TRBJ2-1, with D perhaps matching TRBD1 (5 bases). The CDR3 contains 14 residues. V shed 6 bases and J shed 6 bases, with 15 bases lying between them. Germline CDR1 reads WNHNN; CDR2 reads SYGVQD (reference sequence). The CDR3 sequence: CASSNGRVSNEQFF. As DNA, the CDR3 is TGCGCCAGCAGCAATGGCAGGGTTTCCAATGAGCAGTTCTTC.

The gene calls are TRBV29-1 and TRBJ1-2, with D possibly matching TRBD1 (6 bases). The CDR3 is 12 residues long. V gave up 4 bases and J gave up 1 base, with 7 bases separating them. Per germline, CDR1 SQVTM and CDR2 ANQGSEA. CDR3 residues: CSVGQVNYGYTF. CDR3 DNA sequence: TGCAGCGTTGGACAGGTTAACTATGGCTACACCTTC. The full variable domain, in which reference TRBV29-1 and TRBJ1-2 provide the parts outside the CDR3, is SAVISQKPSRDICQRGTSLTIQCQVDSQVTMMFWYRQQPGQSLTLIATANQGSEATYESGFVIDKFPISRPNLTFSTLTVSNMSPEDSSIYLCSVGQVNYGYTFGSGTRLTVV.

This clone was detected a few times. This chain links TRBV7-8 with TRBJ2-1; the match to TRBD2 covers 11 bases. The CDR3 sequence is 17 residues long. V lost 2 bases, J lost 6 bases, and 9 bases stayed unmatched. Germline CDR1 SGHVS, CDR2 FQNEAQ. CDR3 amino acids: CASSLKGSGRVPNEQFF. CDR3 coding DNA: TGTGCCAGCAGCTTAAAGGGTAGCGGGAGGGTCCCCAATGAGCAGTTCTTC.

J is TRBJ1-1 and V is TRBV9; the match to TRBD1 covers 8 bases. The V and J ends lost 4 bases and 3 bases, in that order; junction bases with no gene match: 2. Germline V gives CDR1 SGDLS, CDR2 YYNGEE. CDR3 size: 13 residues. The CDR3 reads CASSSQGDTEAFF. As DNA, the CDR3 is TGTGCCAGCAGCTCACAGGGGGACACTGAAGCTTTCTTT.

This rearrangement joins TRBV7-9 to TRBJ2-7; 9 nucleotides align to TRBD1. The CDR3 has 13 residues. The germline gives CDR1 SEHNR, CDR2 FQNEAQ (reference sequence). V lost 4 bases and J lost 5; bases outside the gene matches: 3. DNA of the CDR3: TGTGCCAGCAGCTGGGGGACAGGGAACGAGCAGTACTTC. Translating it yields CASSWGTGNEQYF.

The gene calls are TRBV4-2 and TRBJ2-1; TRBD1 agrees at 10 bases. CDR1 and CDR2 (germline): LGHNA, YNFKEQ. The CDR3 is 17 residues long. Trimming at V came to 4 bases and at J to 7 bases, leaving 13 bases not matched to a gene. Here the CDR3 DNA reads TGTGCCAGCAGCCCATATGGGGGGACAGGGGCGGTTAATGAGCAGTTCTTC. Residues: CASSPYGGTGAVNEQFF.

The gene calls are TRBV11-2 and TRBJ2-1, with 11 bases that match TRBD2. CDR1 SGHAT and CDR2 FQNNGV come from the germline V gene. V was clipped by 3 bases and J by 7 bases; unmatched bases: 17. The length of the CDR3 is 19 residues. The CDR3 reads CASSFGYLRGSSGRNEQFF. The CDR3, as DNA: TGTGCCAGCAGCTTCGGGTATCTTCGGGGATCTAGCGGGAGGAATGAGCAGTTCTTC.

The CDR3 sequence: CASKGFTGVYEQYF. CDR3 bases: TGTGCCAGCAAGGGGTTTACGGGGGTGTACGAGCAGTACTTC. The rearrangement uses TRBV27 and TRBJ2-7; D may be TRBD2 (6 bases). The ends were cut back, 7 bases at V and 4 bases at J, with 17 bases in the middle. This CDR3 has 14 residues. Germline CDR1 and CDR2: MNHEY and SMNVEV (reference sequence).

The chain recombines TRBV7-9 with TRBJ2-5; 10 bases agree with TRBD2. The V segment lost 5 bases and the J segment 4 bases; nucleotides outside the gene matches: 10. This CDR3 is 16 amino acids long. Germline CDR1 reads SEHNR; CDR2 reads FQNEAQ (reference sequence). The CDR3 DNA reads TGTGCCAGCAGCCTACCTAGCGGGAGAGGGGGAGAGACCCAGTACTTC. This codes for CASSLPSGRGGETQYF. Variable domain in full (rest from reference TRBV7-9 and TRBJ2-5): DTGVSQNPRHKITKRGQNVTFRCDPISEHNRLYWYRQTLGQGPEFLTYFQNEAQLEKSRLLSDRFSAERPKGSFSTLEIQRTEQGDSAMYLCASSLPSGRGGETQYFGPGTRLLVL.

This clone was seen a few times. The V gene is TRBV5-8, the J gene TRBJ1-1; possible D gene TRBD1, 5 bases. The germline CDR1 and CDR2 sequences are SGHTS and YDEGEE. Trimming removed 2 bases from V and 3 bases from J, with 14 bases in between. The CDR3 covers 15 residues. The CDR3 sequence: CASSFRTGWDTEAFF. The CDR3 DNA sequence: TGTGCCAGCAGCTTCCGTACAGGCTGGGACACTGAAGCTTTCTTT.

This clone was counted once. V gene TRBV7-2 combines with J gene TRBJ2-7; D is perhaps TRBD1 (5 bases). CDR1 is SGHTA and CDR2 is FQGNSA in the germline V gene. V was pared by 4 bases and J by 7 bases, with 11 bases between. The CDR3 is 12 residues long. This CDR3 is CASSSGSQEQYF. The CDR3 region has the DNA TGTGCCAGCAGCTCAGGGTCTCAAGAGCAGTACTTC.

As concerns this clone: Distinct nucleotide sequences in the sample also encode this CDR3. The chain couples TRBV5-4 to TRBJ2-5; TRBD2 matches 8 bases. Germline CDR1 SGHNT, CDR2 YYREEE (reference sequence). V lost 3 bases and J lost 3; bases outside the gene matches: 4. This CDR3 comprises 14 residues. For the CDR3, the DNA is TGTGCCAGCAGCTCCGGGACTAGTAAAGAGACCCAGTACTTC. It encodes CASSSGTSKETQYF.

V gene TRBV19 combines with J gene TRBJ2-7, with a tentative D call TRBD2 (6 bases). The CDR3 runs 13 residues. The V end was cut by 10 bases, the J end by 4 bases, with 17 bases between. The V gene's germline CDR1 is LNHDA and CDR2 SQIVND (reference sequence). Here the CDR3 DNA reads TGTGCCACGGGGCTAGCGCGAGGATACGAGCAGTACTTC. It specifies CATGLARGYEQYF.

The rearrangement links TRBV30 to TRBJ2-7; TRBD2 is a possible D gene (6 bases). The CDR3 runs to 13 residues. Germline assignment: CDR1 GTSNPN and CDR2 SVGIG (reference sequence). Trimming took 3 bases from V and 7 from J, leaving 16 bases between them. This CDR3 is CAWRYVGGPEQYF. In DNA form, the CDR3 reads TGTGCCTGGAGATACGTAGGAGGGCCAGAGCAGTACTTC.

The CDR3, as DNA: TGTGCCAGCAGTGACCCCCTTGTCGGCGGGGGATACGAGCAGTACTTC. Its translation is CASSDPLVGGGYEQYF. This rearrangement joins TRBV25-1 to TRBJ2-7; 7 bases align to TRBD2. CDR1 and CDR2 from the germline V gene are MGHDK and SYGVNS. This CDR3 comprises 16 residues. V shed 3 bases and J 4 bases; nucleotides not matched to a gene: 12.

The chain is built from TRBV6-5 and TRBJ1-2; 7 nucleotides match TRBD1. With V trimmed by 5 bases and J by 4 bases, 7 bases remained unmatched. This CDR3 contains 14 residues. Germline lookup yields CDR1 MNHEY and CDR2 SVGAGI. The CDR3 DNA follows: TGTGCCAGCAGTCCCGGACAGGAGGGCTATGGCTACACCTTC. This translates into CASSPGQEGYGYTF.

The CDR3 nucleotides read TGTGCCAGCAGCTACACAGGGGCCGGGGAGCTGTTTTTT. Amino acid sequence: CASSYTGAGELFF. The chain links TRBV6-6 to TRBJ2-2, with 7 bases that match TRBD1. V shed 6 bases, J shed 6 bases, and the junction held 4 bases outside the gene matches. The germline gives CDR1 MNHNY, CDR2 SVGAGI (reference sequence). The CDR3 has 13 amino acids.

V gene TRBV27 combines with J gene TRBJ1-5, with D possibly being TRBD1 (6 bases). CDR3 length: 14 amino acids. Trimming shortened V by 5 bases and J by 7 bases, and 15 bases separated the two germline ends. Per the germline V gene, CDR1 is MNHEY and CDR2 is SMNVEV (reference sequence). CDR3 nucleotide sequence: TGTGCCAGCAGTCCGGACAGAATCAGCCAGCCCCAGCATTTT. Translated: CASSPDRISQPQHF.

The chain has TRBV18 and TRBJ1-1; D is unclear. There are 17 residues in the CDR3. The germline gives CDR1 KGHSH, CDR2 LQKENI. Trimming took 1 base from V and 0 from J, leaving 15 bases between them. The CDR3 protein is CASSPRARADVNTEAFF. The CDR3 region has the DNA TGTGCCAGCTCACCACGGGCGCGGGCGGATGTGAACACTGAAGCTTTCTTT.

This chain connects TRBV29-1 to TRBJ1-1; D unclear. Between the trimmed V and J ends, which lost 7 bases and 0 bases, there was a span of 9 bases. The germline CDR1 and CDR2 sequences are SQVTM and ANQGSEA. The CDR3 runs 12 residues. CDR3: CSAKHMNTEAFF. The CDR3 DNA reads as TGCAGCGCCAAACATATGAACACTGAAGCTTTCTTT.

CDR3 amino acids: CASSGVEGYTF. The DNA for the CDR3 is TGTGCCAGTTCAGGGGTGGAAGGCTACACCTTC. This chain uses TRBV6-5 with TRBJ1-2; D might be TRBD1 (6 bases). Germline V gene data show CDR1 as MNHEY and CDR2 as SVGAGI. V lost 9 bases to trimming and J lost 8 bases, with 13 bases between them. The CDR3 has 11 residues.

The table lists this clone with a count of one. The V gene is TRBV19, the J gene TRBJ2-7; 8 bases align to TRBD2. CDR1 and CDR2 from the germline V gene are LNHDA and SQIVND (reference sequence). The V and J ends lost 8 bases and 2 bases, in that order; junction bases with no gene match: 14. This CDR3 is 16 amino acids long. DNA of the CDR3: TGTGCCAGTTTGGTTCCTAGCGGGCAGACCCCCTACGAGCAGTACTTC. It is translated as CASLVPSGQTPYEQYF.

J is TRBJ2-3 and V is TRBV11-2; weak D call: TRBD1 (5 bases). V gave up 4 bases and J gave up 2 bases, with 13 bases separating them. Germline loops: CDR1 SGHAT, CDR2 FQNNGV. The CDR3 runs 15 residues. The CDR3 sequence is CASSSLGADTDTQYF. The CDR3 DNA is TGTGCCAGCAGCTCCCTAGGGGCAGACACAGATACGCAGTATTTT.

This chain joins TRBV6-4 and TRBJ2-1; TRBD2 agrees at 13 bases. The CDR3 length is 17 residues. Germline V gene data show CDR1 as MRHNA and CDR2 as SNTAGT. The V segment lost 7 bases and the J segment 8 bases; nucleotides outside the gene matches: 14. CDR3 nucleotide sequence: TGTGCCAGCATTCTCAGTACGGGACTAGCGGGAAGTCATGAGCAGTTCTTC. This sequence encodes CASILSTGLAGSHEQFF.

J is TRBJ2-7 and V is TRBV29-1; D might be TRBD2 (6 bases). Trimming shortened V by 6 bases and J by 5 bases, and 14 bases separated the two germline ends. Germline-derived CDR1 and CDR2 are SQVTM and ANQGSEA. The CDR3 length is 12 residues. The CDR3 nucleotides read TGCAGCGTGGGGCGGGGACGGGACGAGCAGTACTTC. Amino acids: CSVGRGRDEQYF.